This T cell receptor beta chain was profiled in a study of T-cell memory formation after mild COVID-19. The study, taken as a whole, reports: Mainly CM and EM harbored the contracting CD4+ clones; mainly EMRA harbored the CD8+ ones. Clones shrinking between day 15 and 85 showed a balanced CD4/CD8 split, and those that grew later tilted toward CD4+. The pre-infection memory compartment contained some responding clones, suggesting cross-reactive memory joined.

The 5'RACE method, run with constant-segment primers, produced TCR alpha and TCR beta cDNA libraries (carrying sample barcodes and UMIs). TCRdb re-analysed the 5' RACE reads in MiXCR, keeping a single row per CDR3 protein. The sample contains roughly 400,000 distinct CDR3 sequences, more than 15% of which appear only once. Trimming removed 3 bases at V and 9 bases at J, with 15 bases between. Germline values: CDR1 SEHNR, CDR2 FQNEAQ (reference sequence). This CDR3 is built from 14 residues. Note on this clonotype: Its antigen remains unidentified.

The sequencing input was PBMCs or a T cell subset sorted from them (not recorded which). This chain connects TRBV7-9 to TRBJ2-4; tentatively, D is TRBD2 (6 bases). The sequence derives from a young man who had mild COVID-19 (a few samples of this study predate the infection). Cell type and time point are not known. CDR3 DNA: TGTGCCAGCAGCTTGGTTGTCGGGGGAGGCATTCAGTACTTC. Protein: CASSLVVGGGIQYF.